The 18 T cell receptor beta chains reported below all come from one sample, sequenced in a study of cytomegalovirus exposure and HLA in healthy donors. A multiplex PCR was run with 60 Vbeta primers and 13 Jbeta primers. Clones were sequenced by immunoSEQ multiplex PCR, and TCRdb holds only the in-frame ones, with some missing. The top ten hold approximately 15% of the sample, which has roughly 100,000 clones, about 12% seen once. The sample taken for sequencing was PBMCs. These receptor sequences come from a man aged 35-49 years in good health and CMV-seropositive.

The CDR3 is CASSPRQGGQPQHF. For the CDR3, the DNA is TGTGCCAGCAGCCCACGACAGGGAGGTCAGCCCCAGCATTTT. The V call is TRBV2, the J call TRBJ1-5, with 7 bases lining up with TRBD1. Germline trimming cut 6 bases from V and 6 bases from J; bases unmatched to any gene: 8. Germline V gives CDR1 SNHLY, CDR2 FYNNEI. The length of the CDR3 is 14 residues.

This clone appeared a few times. This CDR3 is CASSLGSGRADEQFF. CDR3 bases: TGCGCCAGCAGCTTGGGCAGCGGGAGGGCCGATGAGCAGTTCTTC. The rearrangement links TRBV5-1 to TRBJ2-1; 10 bases are shared with TRBD2. The CDR3 is 15 amino acids. After removal of 0 bases from V and 8 bases from J, the junction contained 5 bases not matched to a gene. The germline V gene encodes CDR1 SGHRS and CDR2 YFSETQ.

This clone occurred a few times. The chain couples TRBV10-3 to TRBJ2-3, with 8 bases fitting TRBD2. The trim removed 3 bases at V and 1 base at J, leaving 9 bases unmatched. The CDR3 spans 17 residues. Germline loops: CDR1 ENHRY, CDR2 SYGVKD. CDR3 residues: CAISEPYGREGTDTQYF. Here the CDR3 DNA reads TGTGCCATCAGTGAACCTTACGGGCGGGAGGGCACAGATACGCAGTATTTT.

This clone was detected only a few times. The chain has TRBV6-5 and TRBJ2-1; the D gene is possibly TRBD1 (5 bases). V gave up 0 bases and J gave up 5 bases, with 11 bases separating them. The CDR3 length is 15 residues. Looked up from germline, CDR1 is MNHEY and CDR2 is SVGAGI. The CDR3 coding sequence is TGTGCCAGCAGTTACTCGACAGTCCGGAACAATGAGCAGTTCTTC. Its translation is CASSYSTVRNNEQFF.

This clone turned up a few times. The chain is built from TRBV15 and TRBJ1-6; no clear D. CDR1 and CDR2 (germline): LNHNV, YYDKDF (reference sequence). CDR3 size: 16 residues. The V end was cut by 0 bases, the J end by 7 bases, with 13 bases between. The CDR3 nucleotides are TGTGCCACCAGCAGAGATCGTGGGCCTGGGAATTCACCCCTCCACTTT. Translating it yields CATSRDRGPGNSPLHF. Variable domain in full (rest from reference TRBV15 and TRBJ1-6): DAMVIQNPRYQVTQFGKPVTLSCSQTLNHNVMYWYQQKSSQAPKLLFHYYDKDFNNEADTPDNFQSRRPNTSFCFLDIRSPGLGDTAMYLCATSRDRGPGNSPLHFGNGTRLTVT.

The chain uses TRBV2 and TRBJ1-5; D is undetermined. Trimming pared 7 bases from V and 2 bases from J, leaving 12 bases between. This CDR3 has 14 residues. CDR1 SNHLY and CDR2 FYNNEI come from the germline V gene. The CDR3 DNA reads TGTGCCAGCAAGGCGGTGGTGGGCAATCAGCCCCAGCATTTT. Translated, it gives CASKAVVGNQPQHF.

This clone turned up a few times. The chain combines TRBV27 with TRBJ2-7; TRBD1 agrees at 9 bases. The trim removed 7 bases at V and 0 bases at J, leaving 7 bases unmatched. Germline V CDR1 and CDR2: MNHEY, SMNVEV (reference sequence). The CDR3 covers 15 residues. CDR3 protein: CASTLRDRVSYEQYF. CDR3 in DNA: TGTGCCAGCACCCTCCGGGACAGGGTCTCCTACGAGCAGTACTTC.

This clone showed up just a few times. The CDR3: CASSLLSRGDYGYTF. CDR3 DNA sequence: TGTGCCAGCAGTTTATTATCCAGGGGGGACTATGGCTACACCTTC. This chain links TRBV27 with TRBJ1-2; 7 bases align to TRBD1. Germline lookup yields CDR1 MNHEY and CDR2 SMNVEV (reference sequence). CDR3 size: 15 residues. Unmatched junction bases numbered 5, after V lost 1 base and J lost 3 bases.

This clone was counted only a few times. This rearrangement joins TRBV5-1 to TRBJ1-1; 8 bases are shared with TRBD1. The ends lost 4 bases at V and 1 base at J; junction bases unmatched: 6. This CDR3 is built from 15 residues. Germline V gene data show CDR1 as SGHRS and CDR2 as YFSETQ. The CDR3 sequence is CASSRLQGANTEAFF. The CDR3 DNA sequence: TGCGCCAGCAGCCGGCTGCAGGGGGCGAACACTGAAGCTTTCTTT.

CDR3 sequence: CASSFSGGEQFF. DNA for the CDR3: TGTGCCAGCAGCTTTAGTGGGGGCGAGCAGTTCTTC. The chain is built from TRBV7-9 and TRBJ2-1; TRBD1 might be the D (6 bases). CDR3 length: 12 residues. The germline V gene encodes CDR1 SEHNR and CDR2 FQNEAQ (reference sequence). Trimming took off 3 bases at V and 10 bases at J, with 10 bases between the two ends.

This sequence joins TRBV7-9 and TRBJ1-5; no clear D. V shed 5 bases and J shed 6 bases, with 8 bases lying between them. The CDR3 is 12 amino acids. From germline, CDR1 is SEHNR and CDR2 FQNEAQ (reference sequence). The DNA of the CDR3 is TGTGCCAGCAGCCCCACTTCTCAGCCCCAGCATTTT. Translated: CASSPTSQPQHF.

This clone was seen a handful of times. The rearrangement links TRBV20-1 to TRBJ2-3; TRBD1 matches 7 bases. The germline gives CDR1 DFQATT, CDR2 SNEGSKA (reference sequence). The V and J ends lost 7 bases and 6 bases, in that order; junction bases with no gene match: 4. The CDR3 is made up of 11 amino acids. CDR3 bases: TGCAGTGTTACAGGGGCTGATACGCAGTATTTT. This gives the protein CSVTGADTQYF.

V gene TRBV19 combines with J gene TRBJ1-2; D is ambiguous. In germline, CDR1 is LNHDA, CDR2 SQIVND (reference sequence). Trimming removed 3 bases from V and 6 bases from J, with 17 bases in between. This CDR3 contains 15 residues. The CDR3 DNA follows: TGTGCCAGTAGTATGCAGTCGGAACGCGGGCATGGCTACACCTTC. Translation gives CASSMQSERGHGYTF.

The rearrangement joins TRBV4-1 to TRBJ1-1, with no clear D. V lost 4 bases to trimming and J lost 5 bases, with 11 bases between them. Germline V gives CDR1 MGHRA, CDR2 YSYEKL. The length of the CDR3 is 13 residues. The CDR3 region has the DNA TGCGCCAGCAGCCCTGTACGGGGTACTGAAGCTTTCTTT. Encoded protein: CASSPVRGTEAFF.

This sequence joins TRBV9 and TRBJ2-3; 11 nucleotides align to TRBD2. CDR1 SGDLS and CDR2 YYNGEE come from the germline V gene. The CDR3 is 16 amino acids. Losses at the gene ends were 4 bases for V and 4 bases for J; bases not matched to a gene: 8. DNA for the CDR3: TGTGCCAGCAGCCCCGGGACTAGCGGAGGCGCAGATACGCAGTATTTT. Its protein is CASSPGTSGGADTQYF.

The CDR3 coding sequence is TGCAGCGTCGACAGGGGGCAAGGGGCCAACGTCCTGACTTTC. Residues: CSVDRGQGANVLTF. The V and J genes are TRBV29-1 and TRBJ2-6; 10 bases map to TRBD1. V was pared by 6 bases and J by 4 bases, with 3 bases of the junction left unmatched. The CDR3 totals 14 residues. Germline assignment: CDR1 SQVTM and CDR2 ANQGSEA.

This clone appeared a few times. V is TRBV21-1 and J is TRBJ1-5; the table calls TRBD1, which could not be checked here. TRBV21-1 is given as a pseudogene. This CDR3 is 15 amino acids long. CDR3 loop: CASKPGTGNNQPQHF. The CDR3 coding sequence is TGTGCCAGCAAACCCGGGACAGGGAACAATCAGCCCCAGCATTTT.

In its sample, this clone was seen a few times. The chain is built from TRBV28 and TRBJ1-2, with 8 bases identical to TRBD1. The germline V gene has CDR1 MDHEN and CDR2 SYDVKM. There are 14 residues in the CDR3. V gave up 8 bases and J gave up 2 bases; unmatched junction bases: 7. Here the CDR3 DNA reads TGTGCCAGCTCTATTCCAGGGGGCAACTATGGCTACACCTTC. Translated, it gives CASSIPGGNYGYTF.